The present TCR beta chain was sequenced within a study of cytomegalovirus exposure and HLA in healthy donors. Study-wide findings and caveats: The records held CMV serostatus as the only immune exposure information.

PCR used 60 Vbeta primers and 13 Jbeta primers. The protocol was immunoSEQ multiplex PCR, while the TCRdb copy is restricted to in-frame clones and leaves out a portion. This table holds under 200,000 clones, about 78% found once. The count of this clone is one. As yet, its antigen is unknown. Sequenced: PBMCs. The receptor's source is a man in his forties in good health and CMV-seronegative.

The CDR3 protein is CASSLALRGAGEKLFF. For the CDR3, the DNA is TGTGCCAGCAGCTTAGCGCTCAGGGGGGCAGGTGAAAAACTGTTTTTT. This sequence joins TRBV7-9 and TRBJ1-4; the match to TRBD1 covers 7 bases. V was pared by 0 bases and J by 7 bases, with 8 bases of the junction left unmatched. CDR1 is SEHNR, CDR2 FQNEAQ, per germline (reference sequence). The CDR3 length is 16 residues.